A selection of T cell receptor beta chains follows, all from one sample in a study of PD-1 blockade in classical Hodgkin lymphoma. The repertoire was sequenced with immunoSEQ multiplex PCR; TCRdb's copy has only in-frame clones and lacks some. Of over 15,000 clones in the sample, roughly 87% were seen once. Material for sequencing was peripheral blood mononuclear cells (PBMCs). The receptors were sampled from a human donor with classical Hodgkin lymphoma. CDR3s include the opening cysteine and the closing phenylalanine or tryptophan. The order of the fields is V gene, J gene, D gene, clone size, CDR3 DNA, CDR3 protein. The D gene is left open where the match is weak. Only part of the rows carry a size: once, few, many, or a class if the clone is expanded.

V: TRBV7-2; J: TRBJ2-5; D: TRBD2; size: NA; DNA: TGTGCCAGCAGCTCATCCGGACTAGCGGGAGGATCGGAGACCCAGTACTTC; CDR3: CASSSSGLAGGSETQYF
V: TRBV6-5; J: TRBJ1-2; D: NA; size: NA; DNA: TGTGCCAGCAGTTACTCATCGGGGGCTAACTATGGCTACACCTTC; CDR3: CASSYSSGANYGYTF
V: TRBV4-3; J: TRBJ2-2; D: NA; size: few; DNA: TGCGCCAGCAGCCAAGATCTCCAGGGTCACACCGGGGAGCTGTTTTTT; CDR3: CASSQDLQGHTGELFF
V: TRBV19; J: TRBJ2-5; D: NA; size: NA; DNA: TGTGCCAGTAGTATAGGGCCAGGGAGGGAGACCCAGTACTTC; CDR3: CASSIGPGRETQYF
V: TRBV6-5; J: TRBJ2-7; D: TRBD1; size: NA; DNA: TGTGCCAGCAGTTACGGCCAGGGGGTTCGGGAGCAGTACTTC; CDR3: CASSYGQGVREQYF
V: TRBV21-1; J: TRBJ2-2; D: NA; size: NA; DNA: TGTGCCAGGGGCCCTACAGGGGTCGGCACCGGGGAGCTGTTTTTT; CDR3: CARGPTGVGTGELFF
V: TRBV7-2; J: TRBJ2-1; D: TRBD1; size: NA; DNA: TGTGCCAGCAGAAAGACAGGGGGAGTCTCCTACAATGAGCAGTTCTTC; CDR3: CASRKTGGVSYNEQFF
V: TRBV10-3; J: TRBJ2-7; D: TRBD2; size: NA; DNA: TGTGCCATCAGTGAGTCGAGCGGGAGCCTCGAGCAGTACTTC; CDR3: CAISESSGSLEQYF
V: TRBV28; J: TRBJ2-1; D: TRBD2; size: once; DNA: TGTGCCAGCAGTTTAACTAGCGGGAGCTATGAGCAGTTCTTC; CDR3: CASSLTSGSYEQFF
V: TRBV9; J: TRBJ2-1; D: TRBD2; size: few; DNA: TGTGCCAGCAGCGGCGGCGGGAGAGGGTATGAGCAGTTCTTC; CDR3: CASSGGGRGYEQFF
V: TRBV28; J: TRBJ2-2; D: TRBD1; size: NA; DNA: TGTGCCAGCAGTTTAGAGAGGGGGCGGAACACCGGGGAGCTGTTTTTT; CDR3: CASSLERGRNTGELFF
V: TRBV29-1; J: TRBJ2-7; D: NA; size: NA; DNA: TGCAGCGTTTCCGGAGACGGGACCTACGAGCAGTACTTC; CDR3: CSVSGDGTYEQYF
V: TRBV5-1; J: TRBJ2-5; D: NA; size: NA; DNA: TGCGCCAGCAGCTTGGTAGGGGAGTGGGAGACCCAGTACTTC; CDR3: CASSLVGEWETQYF
V: TRBV7-2; J: TRBJ1-5; D: NA; size: NA; DNA: TGTGCCAGCAGCTTAACGCCTAGATCCAATCAGCCCCAGCATTTT; CDR3: CASSLTPRSNQPQHF
V: TRBV10-2; J: TRBJ2-7; D: NA; size: NA; DNA: TGCGCCAGCATGGGATTTTATGGGGGCTCCTACGAGCAGTACTTC; CDR3: CASMGFYGGSYEQYF
V: TRBV7-2; J: TRBJ2-1; D: NA; size: NA; DNA: TGTGCCAGCAGCCTTATGCCTAGCGCCAATGAGCAGTTCTTC; CDR3: CASSLMPSANEQFF
V: TRBV5-4; J: TRBJ2-3; D: NA; size: NA; DNA: TGTGCCAGCAGCACGACAGCCCAGCTAACGCAGTATTTT; CDR3: CASSTTAQLTQYF
V: TRBV12-5; J: TRBJ1-1; D: NA; size: NA; DNA: TGTGCTAGTGGTTTGACCAGTCCTGAAGCTTTCTTT; CDR3: CASGLTSPEAFF
V: TRBV7-9; J: TRBJ2-5; D: NA; size: NA; DNA: TGTGCCAGCAGCTTGATGGCAGCTCAAGAGACCCAGTACTTC; CDR3: CASSLMAAQETQYF
V: TRBV9; J: TRBJ2-1; D: NA; size: NA; DNA: TGTGCCAGCAGCCGGGGAGTTTACAATGAGCAGTTCTTC; CDR3: CASSRGVYNEQFF
V: TRBV7-9; J: TRBJ2-1; D: NA; size: once; DNA: TGTGCCAGCAGCTTAGCGGTGGGTGAGCAGTTCTTC; CDR3: CASSLAVGEQFF
V: TRBV4-3; J: TRBJ2-1; D: TRBD2; size: NA; DNA: TGCGCCAGCAGCCTTTCGTGGAGCGGGAGCAATGAGCAGTTCTTC; CDR3: CASSLSWSGSNEQFF
V: TRBV15; J: TRBJ2-5; D: TRBD2; size: few; DNA: TGTGCCACCAGCGGCCTAGCGGGGGGGGAAGAGACCCAGTACTTC; CDR3: CATSGLAGGEETQYF
V: TRBV19; J: TRBJ2-3; D: TRBD2; size: NA; DNA: TGTGCCAGTAGTAGTCTAGCGGGAGTAGATACGCAGTATTTT; CDR3: CASSSLAGVDTQYF
V: TRBV5-4; J: TRBJ2-7; D: TRBD2; size: NA; DNA: TGTGCCAGCAGCCGCGACGCTAGCGGCTACGAGCAGTACTTC; CDR3: CASSRDASGYEQYF
V: TRBV19; J: TRBJ1-3; D: NA; size: NA; DNA: TGTGCCAGTAGTATAATGTGGGGTTCTGGAAACACCATATATTTT; CDR3: CASSIMWGSGNTIYF
V: TRBV7-2; J: TRBJ2-5; D: NA; size: NA; DNA: TGTGCCAGCAGCTTGGGGGACATAAAAGTCAGGACCCAGTACTTC; CDR3: CASSLGDIKVRTQYF
V: TRBV9; J: TRBJ1-5; D: NA; size: few; DNA: TGTGCCAGCAGCGTAGACGGCAGCCACAATCAGCCCCAGCATTTT; CDR3: CASSVDGSHNQPQHF
V: TRBV6-6; J: TRBJ1-5; D: TRBD1; size: NA; DNA: TGTGCCAGCAGTCCCGGGACAGGGGTGAATCAGCCCCAGCATTTT; CDR3: CASSPGTGVNQPQHF
V: TRBV10-1; J: TRBJ2-6; D: TRBD1; size: NA; DNA: TGCGCCAGCAGTGGGGGACAGGGAGGGCCATCTGGGGCCAACGTCCTGACTTTC; CDR3: CASSGGQGGPSGANVLTF
V: TRBV7-2; J: TRBJ1-4; D: TRBD1; size: NA; DNA: TGTGCCAGCAGCGCTATAGGGACAGGGTCTGAAAAACTGTTTTTT; CDR3: CASSAIGTGSEKLFF
V: TRBV28; J: TRBJ2-3; D: NA; size: NA; DNA: TGTGCCAGCAGTTTGTATAGGGGCCGGGCAGATACGCAGTATTTT; CDR3: CASSLYRGRADTQYF
V: TRBV28; J: TRBJ1-2; D: NA; size: NA; DNA: TGTGCCAGCAGTTCTCCGGGATCCAATGCCTATGGCTACACCTTC; CDR3: CASSSPGSNAYGYTF
V: TRBV5-1; J: TRBJ2-7; D: TRBD1; size: few; DNA: TGCGCCAGCAGCCGTATGACAGGGTTTGGCTACGAGCAGTACTTC; CDR3: CASSRMTGFGYEQYF
V: TRBV6-1; J: TRBJ1-3; D: NA; size: NA; DNA: TGTGCCAGCAGTGAAGGGCTGGGGCGAACGGGAAACACCATATATTTT; CDR3: CASSEGLGRTGNTIYF
V: TRBV28; J: TRBJ2-1; D: NA; size: NA; DNA: TGTGCCAGCAGTACCGAAGAGCAGTTCTTC; CDR3: CASSTEEQFF
V: TRBV19; J: TRBJ2-2; D: NA; size: few; DNA: TGTGCCAGTAGCTCTCTAGTGAGCGAGGCCGGGGAGCTGTTTTTT; CDR3: CASSSLVSEAGELFF
V: TRBV7-2; J: TRBJ2-3; D: TRBD2; size: NA; DNA: TGTGCCAGCAGCTCGGGCGGGAGGAGGGGCACATATACGCAGTATTTT; CDR3: CASSSGGRRGTYTQYF
V: TRBV27; J: TRBJ1-5; D: NA; size: few; DNA: TGTGCCAGCAGTTCACACCTTAGCAATCAGCCCCAGCATTTT; CDR3: CASSSHLSNQPQHF
V: TRBV5-1; J: TRBJ1-5; D: NA; size: NA; DNA: TGCGCCAGCAGCTACGGGGGCAATCAGCCCCAGCATTTT; CDR3: CASSYGGNQPQHF
V: TRBV5-1; J: TRBJ2-1; D: NA; size: NA; DNA: TGCGCCAGCAGCTTACCTTCGGATGAGCAGTTCTTC; CDR3: CASSLPSDEQFF
V: TRBV7-2; J: TRBJ1-2; D: NA; size: NA; DNA: TGTGCCAGCAGCTCCTTAATTCGGTATGGCTACACCTTC; CDR3: CASSSLIRYGYTF
V: TRBV5-1; J: TRBJ2-6; D: NA; size: NA; DNA: TGCGCCAGCAGCTTGTCTCTCTCTGGGGCCAACGTCCTGACTTTC; CDR3: CASSLSLSGANVLTF
V: TRBV7-9; J: TRBJ2-1; D: TRBD2; size: NA; DNA: TGTGCCAGCAGCCCTGGACTAGCGGGGTACAATGAGCAGTTCTTC; CDR3: CASSPGLAGYNEQFF
V: TRBV2; J: TRBJ1-5; D: TRBD1; size: NA; DNA: TGTGCCAGCAGTGGACAGGGAGCGGATCAGCCCCAGCATTTT; CDR3: CASSGQGADQPQHF
V: TRBV7-2; J: TRBJ1-1; D: TRBD1; size: NA; DNA: TGTGCCAGCAGCTTAGAAGGGGGGGACAGGGAAGCTTTCTTT; CDR3: CASSLEGGDREAFF
V: TRBV19; J: TRBJ1-1; D: NA; size: few; DNA: TGTGCCAGTAGTACCGCGGGACGGATAATAATGAACACTGAAGCTTTCTTT; CDR3: CASSTAGRIIMNTEAFF
V: TRBV10-3; J: TRBJ1-1; D: NA; size: NA; DNA: TGTGCCATCTCAAGGAGTTCGAACACTGAAGCTTTCTTT; CDR3: CAISRSSNTEAFF
V: TRBV4-2; J: TRBJ2-5; D: NA; size: once; DNA: TGTGCCAGCAGCCCCGGGTCGGCCGGGCCCAGGGAGACCCAGTACTTC; CDR3: CASSPGSAGPRETQYF
V: TRBV11-1; J: TRBJ2-3; D: NA; size: NA; DNA: TGTGCCAGCAGCCCCCTTTACAACACAGATACGCAGTATTTT; CDR3: CASSPLYNTDTQYF